What follows are 25 T cell receptor beta chains derived from one specimen sequenced in a study of siplizumab effects on memory and regulatory T cells. Here immunoSEQ multiplex PCR was the method, and the copy in TCRdb shows in-frame clones only, minus some. Here the sample spans 100,000 or so clones, roughly 91% being singletons. The sequencing input was non-Treg CD4+ T cells sorted from blood. The receptors here all came from a human donor in good health.

The V gene is TRBV27, the J gene TRBJ1-2; tentatively, D is TRBD1 (5 bases). The CDR3 covers 15 residues. Trimming took off 6 bases at V and 5 bases at J, with 19 bases between the two ends. Germline CDR1 and CDR2: MNHEY and SMNVEV (reference sequence). The CDR3 nucleotides are TGTGCCAGCAGGGCCGGGACCCTCTTTGGGTATGGCTACACCTTC. This codes for CASRAGTLFGYGYTF.

The chain carries TRBV29-1 and TRBJ1-5, with D possibly matching TRBD1 (5 bases). Germline V lookup: CDR1 SQVTM, CDR2 ANQGSEA. Trimming took 5 bases from V and 1 from J, leaving 18 bases between them. This CDR3 has 16 residues. The CDR3 DNA is TGCAGCGTTTCAATGTATGGGCAGGGAAGCAATCAGCCCCAGCATTTT. This gives the protein CSVSMYGQGSNQPQHF.

V is TRBV4-2 and J is TRBJ2-7; tentatively, D is TRBD1 or TRBD2 (5 bases each). Trimming shortened V by 1 base and J by 2 bases, and 18 bases separated the two germline ends. CDR1 and CDR2 from the germline V gene are LGHNA and YNFKEQ. The CDR3 consists of 17 residues. CDR3 nucleotide sequence: TGTGCCAGCAGCCAAGGGTTCGACGGGGACCCCCCCTACGAGCAGTACTTC. It translates to CASSQGFDGDPPYEQYF.

The J gene is TRBJ2-1, the V gene TRBV19, with 9 bases aligning to TRBD2. Trimming cost V 3 bases and J 9 bases; bases outside gene matches: 9. The CDR3 spans 15 residues. Germline V lookup: CDR1 LNHDA, CDR2 SQIVND (reference sequence). The CDR3 sequence is CASSILAGGPGEQFF. In nucleotides, the CDR3 is TGTGCCAGTAGTATTCTGGCGGGAGGGCCGGGTGAGCAGTTCTTC.

The genes are TRBV27 and TRBJ1-4; TRBD1 is a possible D gene (5 bases). Between the trimmed V and J ends, which lost 4 bases and 0 bases, there was a span of 9 bases. The CDR3 covers 15 residues. Per germline, CDR1 MNHEY and CDR2 SMNVEV (reference sequence). DNA of the CDR3: TGTGCCAGCAGTTCCGACAGATCAACTAATGAAAAACTGTTTTTT. It encodes CASSSDRSTNEKLFF.

The chain combines TRBV9 with TRBJ1-1, with 7 bases aligning to TRBD1. The CDR3 has 14 amino acids. V shed 3 bases and J 0 bases; nucleotides not matched to a gene: 2. CDR1 is SGDLS, CDR2 YYNGEE, per germline. This CDR3 is CASSGQGVNTEAFF. CDR3 in DNA: TGTGCCAGCAGCGGACAGGGCGTGAACACTGAAGCTTTCTTT.

The J gene is TRBJ2-5, the V gene TRBV7-8; D is uncertain. The V end lost 10 bases, the J end lost 4 bases, and 10 bases lay between the germline ends. Germline values: CDR1 SGHVS, CDR2 FQNEAQ. The CDR3 length is 11 residues. In DNA, the CDR3 is TGTGCCACGTCCCTTGGAGAGACCCAGTACTTC. It yields the protein CATSLGETQYF. The full variable domain, its missing parts supplied by reference TRBV7-8 and TRBJ2-5, is GAGVSQSPRYKVAKRGQDVALRCDPISGHVSLFWYQQALGQGPEFLTYFQNEAQLDKSGLPSDRFFAERPEGSVSTLKIQRTQQEDSAVYLCATSLGETQYFGPGTRLLVL.

V usage is TRBV11-3 and J usage is TRBJ2-7, with a tentative D call TRBD2 (5 bases). The V end was cut by 2 bases, the J end by 3 bases, with 11 bases between. Germline loops: CDR1 SGHNT, CDR2 YENEEA. CDR3 length equals 14 residues. The CDR3 here is CASSLISADYEQYF. DNA for the CDR3: TGTGCCAGCAGCTTAATTAGCGCAGACTACGAGCAGTACTTC.

The V and J genes are TRBV7-2 and TRBJ2-1, with TRBD1 matching 9 bases. CDR3 size: 16 residues. Germline V gene data show CDR1 as SGHTA and CDR2 as FQGNSA. After removal of 5 bases from V and 9 bases from J, the junction contained 14 bases not matched to a gene. DNA of the CDR3: TGTGCCAGCAGCCTAAACCGCCCGGGACAGGGCGGTGAGCAGTTCTTC. Amino acid sequence: CASSLNRPGQGGEQFF. The entire variable domain, with the rest obtained from reference TRBV7-2 and TRBJ2-1, is as follows: GAGVSQSPSNKVTEKGKDVELRCDPISGHTALYWYRQSLGQGLEFLIYFQGNSAPDKSGLPSDRFSAERTGGSVSTLTIQRTQQEDSAVYLCASSLNRPGQGGEQFFGPGTRLTVL.

V is TRBV7-6 and J is TRBJ1-1; tentative D call: TRBD1 (5 bases). Germline-derived CDR1 and CDR2 are SGHVS and FNYEAQ. V was cut by 5 bases and J by 6 bases, with 22 bases left in between. The CDR3 spans 16 residues. This CDR3 reads CASSGRGGDGVAEAFF. As DNA, the CDR3 is TGTGCCAGCAGCGGAAGGGGTGGGGATGGGGTGGCTGAAGCTTTCTTT.

The chain recombines TRBV7-9 with TRBJ2-7, with D perhaps TRBD2 (5 bases). The V and J ends lost 0 bases and 4 bases respectively, with 13 bases between them. The CDR3 sequence is 15 residues long. CDR1 SEHNR and CDR2 FQNEAQ come from the germline V gene (reference sequence). For the CDR3, the DNA is TGTGCCAGCAGCTTAGCGCTCGGGCGGACTTACGAGCAGTACTTC. It codes for CASSLALGRTYEQYF.

The V call is TRBV11-1, the J call TRBJ2-1; D not resolved. V was cut by 3 bases and J by 5 bases, with 17 bases left in between. The germline CDR1 and CDR2 sequences are SGHAT and FQDESV (reference sequence). The CDR3 has 16 residues. The CDR3 loop is CASSFRPLRGHNEQFF. CDR3 coding DNA: TGTGCCAGCAGCTTCCGCCCCCTACGAGGCCACAATGAGCAGTTCTTC.

This sequence joins TRBV7-2 and TRBJ2-7; 8 bases fit TRBD2. Germline CDR1 is SGHTA and CDR2 is FQGNSA. V gave up 1 base and J gave up 3 bases; unmatched junction bases: 5. CDR3 size: 15 residues. The CDR3 sequence: CASSLVAGTGYEQYF. In DNA, the CDR3 is TGTGCCAGCAGCTTAGTAGCGGGGACGGGCTACGAGCAGTACTTC.

V and J are TRBV18 and TRBJ2-7; TRBD2 might be the D (5 bases). CDR3 length: 12 amino acids. The V gene lost 5 bases and the J gene lost 1 base, with 6 bases spanning the gap. Germline CDR1 reads KGHSH; CDR2 reads LQKENI. The CDR3 DNA is TGTGCCAGCTCAGAGGGTTCCTACGAGCAGTACTTC. It is translated as CASSEGSYEQYF.

This rearrangement joins TRBV5-1 to TRBJ1-5; 9 positions match TRBD1. The CDR3 totals 15 residues. CDR1 and CDR2 from the germline V gene are SGHRS and YFSETQ. Unmatched junction bases numbered 7, after V lost 0 bases and J lost 9 bases. The CDR3 region has the DNA TGCGCCAGCAGCTTGGGACAGGGGGGATTCTCGCCCCAGCATTTT. It codes for CASSLGQGGFSPQHF. The full variable domain, rest sourced from reference TRBV5-1 and TRBJ1-5, is KAGVTQTPRYLIKTRGQQVTLSCSPISGHRSVSWYQQTPGQGLQFLFEYFSETQRNKGNFPGRFSGRQFSNSRSEMNVSTLELGDSALYLCASSLGQGGFSPQHFGDGTRLSIL.

Written as DNA, the CDR3 is TGTGCCACCAGCAGCTTGAGGGCCGGGTGGAATGAGCAGTTCTTC. It is translated as CATSSLRAGWNEQFF. The V call is TRBV15, the J call TRBJ2-1; D is possibly TRBD2 (5 bases). Per germline, CDR1 LNHNV and CDR2 YYDKDF (reference sequence). Trimming pared 3 bases from V and 7 bases from J, leaving 16 bases between. CDR3 size: 15 residues. Using reference TRBV15 and TRBJ2-1 for the parts outside the CDR3, the full variable domain is DAMVIQNPRYQVTQFGKPVTLSCSQTLNHNVMYWYQQKSSQAPKLLFHYYDKDFNNEADTPDNFQSRRPNTSFCFLDIRSPGLGDTAMYLCATSSLRAGWNEQFFGPGTRLTVL.

In its sample, this clone was seen a few times. This sequence joins TRBV6-1 and TRBJ1-5; 8 bases align to TRBD1. V was clipped by 6 bases and J by 0 bases; unmatched bases: 4. The CDR3 runs 15 residues. Germline V gene data show CDR1 as MNHNS and CDR2 as SASEGT. The CDR3 DNA follows: TGTGCCAGCAGCAAGACAGGGGATAGCAATCAGCCCCAGCATTTT. Translating gives CASSKTGDSNQPQHF.

This clone was picked up one time. The chain carries TRBV18 and TRBJ1-5; 10 nucleotides align to TRBD1. With 4 bases clipped from V and 6 bases from J, the junction kept 9 bases outside the gene matches. Germline lookup yields CDR1 KGHSH and CDR2 LQKENI. The CDR3 covers 16 residues. The CDR3 DNA reads as TGTGCCAGCTCACGGTCCACCGGGACAGGGGTTCAGCCCCAGCATTTT. This encodes CASSRSTGTGVQPQHF.

This CDR3 is CASSLSITGSYEQYF. Here the CDR3 DNA reads TGTGCCAGCAGTTTATCGATAACAGGATCCTACGAGCAGTACTTC. V is TRBV27 and J is TRBJ2-7, with D possibly being TRBD1 (5 bases). This CDR3 has 15 amino acids. V was clipped by 0 bases and J by 1 base, with 10 bases between them. Germline assignment: CDR1 MNHEY and CDR2 SMNVEV (reference sequence).

This chain uses TRBV30 with TRBJ2-3, with D possibly TRBD1 on 6 matching bases. V shed 3 bases and J shed 0 bases, with 7 bases lying between them. CDR1 and CDR2 from the germline V gene are GTSNPN and SVGIG (reference sequence). The CDR3 spans 13 residues. The CDR3 region is CAWSRGSTDTQYF. The CDR3 DNA sequence: TGTGCCTGGAGCAGGGGAAGCACAGATACGCAGTATTTT.

CDR3 sequence reads: CASSQVVIAGGRVEQFF. CDR3 DNA: TGTGCCAGCAGCCAAGTTGTTATAGCGGGAGGTAGGGTTGAGCAGTTCTTC. The chain combines TRBV14 with TRBJ2-1; 10 bases line up with TRBD2. Germline V gene lookup returns CDR1 SGHDN and CDR2 FVKESK. This CDR3 spans 17 amino acids. V trimming: 1 base; J trimming: 9 bases; junction bases outside the gene matches: 12.

The chain is built from TRBV13 and TRBJ1-1; 8 bases agree with TRBD1. The CDR3 contains 14 residues. Germline V gives CDR1 PRHDT, CDR2 FYEKMQ (reference sequence). J gave up 3 bases and V 5 bases, and 5 bases lay outside the gene matches. CDR3 sequence: CASSQGQGDTEAFF. DNA for the CDR3: TGTGCCAGCAGCCAAGGACAGGGAGACACTGAAGCTTTCTTT. Looking up the rest from reference TRBV13 and TRBJ1-1 gives the full variable domain: AAGVIQSPRHLIKEKRETATLKCYPIPRHDTVYWYQQGPGQDPQFLISFYEKMQSDKGSIPDRFSAQQFSDYHSELNMSSLELGDSALYFCASSQGQGDTEAFFGQGTRLTVV.

The V gene is TRBV29-1, the J gene TRBJ1-3, with a weak D call TRBD1 (6 bases). The V gene's germline CDR1 is SQVTM and CDR2 ANQGSEA. This CDR3 contains 15 residues. Trimming shortened V by 0 bases and J by 3 bases, and 12 bases separated the two germline ends. CDR3 region: CSVEESGVGGNTIYF. The CDR3 DNA reads as TGCAGCGTTGAAGAGTCAGGGGTGGGTGGAAACACCATATATTTT.

Remarks on this clone: The germline gene is not matched at one end of the junction; a read error may be the cause. The genes are TRBV7-7 and TRBJ2-7; 9 positions match TRBD1. The CDR3 loop spans 16 amino acids. Germline loops: CDR1 SSHAT, CDR2 FNYEAQ (reference sequence). The CDR3 region is CASSLGTPGQGYEQYF. Written as DNA, the CDR3 is TGTGCTAGCAGCTTAGGAACACCGGGACAGGGCTACGAGCAGTACTTC.

This clone was counted once. The rearrangement joins TRBV28 to TRBJ2-7; the D gene could be TRBD1 or TRBD2 (5 bases each). Per germline, CDR1 MDHEN and CDR2 SYDVKM. This CDR3 comprises 13 residues. Deletions cut 5 bases from V and 4 bases from J, with 12 bases between. The CDR3 sequence: CASSGREPYEQYF. In nucleotides, the CDR3 is TGTGCCAGCAGTGGCAGGGAGCCTTACGAGCAGTACTTC.